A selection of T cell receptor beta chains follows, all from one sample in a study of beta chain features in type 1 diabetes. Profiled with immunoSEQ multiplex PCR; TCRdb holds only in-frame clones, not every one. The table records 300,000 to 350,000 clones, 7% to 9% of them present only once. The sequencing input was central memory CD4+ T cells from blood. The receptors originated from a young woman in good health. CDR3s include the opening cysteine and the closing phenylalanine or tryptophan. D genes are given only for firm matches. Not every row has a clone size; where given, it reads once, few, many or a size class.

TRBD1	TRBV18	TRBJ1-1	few	TGTGCCAGCTCACCACCGTCGGGACAGGGGACTGAAGCTTTCTTT	CASSPPSGQGTEAFF
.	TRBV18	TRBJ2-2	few	TGTGCCAGCTCATGGCAGGGCAACACCGGGGAGCTGTTTTTT	CASSWQGNTGELFF
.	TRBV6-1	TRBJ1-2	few	TGTGCCAGCAAAGCACCCCGGCCCTATGGCTACACCTTC	CASKAPRPYGYTF
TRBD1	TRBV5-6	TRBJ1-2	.	TGTGCCAGCAGCTTGGACAGGGGGATCTACACCTTC	CASSLDRGIYTF
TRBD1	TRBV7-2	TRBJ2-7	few	TGTGCCAGCAGCGCCAGGACAGGGGCCTACGAGCAGTACTTC	CASSARTGAYEQYF
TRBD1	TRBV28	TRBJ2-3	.	TGTGCCAGCAGTCTCTATGGGACAGGGGCATTGGCAGATACGCAGTATTTT	CASSLYGTGALADTQYF
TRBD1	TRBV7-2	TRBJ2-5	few	TGTGCCAGCAGCTTAAATGGACAGGGTTTTGTGGAGACCCAGTACTTC	CASSLNGQGFVETQYF
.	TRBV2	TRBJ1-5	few	TGTGCCAGCAGTGGGACTCTAAATCAGCCCCAGCATTTT	CASSGTLNQPQHF
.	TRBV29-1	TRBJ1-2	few	TGCAGCGTTGACTGGCCAGCATATGGCTACACCTTC	CSVDWPAYGYTF
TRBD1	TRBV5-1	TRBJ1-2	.	TGCGCCAGCAGCCCGACAGGGATTGGCTACACCTTC	CASSPTGIGYTF
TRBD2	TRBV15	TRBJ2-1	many	TGTGCCACCAGCAGGGCCGGGACTAGCGGGAATGAGCAGTTCTTC	CATSRAGTSGNEQFF
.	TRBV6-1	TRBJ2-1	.	TGTGCCAGCAGTGACCGTATAGGGCCCTACAATGAGCAGTTCTTC	CASSDRIGPYNEQFF
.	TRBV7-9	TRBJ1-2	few	TGTGCCAGCAGCTTAACGGGGGGAACGAGCCATAACTATGGCTACACCTTC	CASSLTGGTSHNYGYTF
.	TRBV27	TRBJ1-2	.	TGTGCCAGCAGGGGACGGAGCTATGGCTACACCTTC	CASRGRSYGYTF
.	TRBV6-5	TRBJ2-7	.	TGTGCCAGCAGTTACGGGGTTGGCAGTTCTGCCTACGAGCAGTACTTC	CASSYGVGSSAYEQYF
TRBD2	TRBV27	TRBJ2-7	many	TGTGCCAGCAGTTTAGGGGGGGAATACGAGCAGTACTTC	CASSLGGEYEQYF
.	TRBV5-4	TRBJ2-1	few	TGTGCCAGCAGCTTGGGTACAAGGCCGGATGAGCAGTTCTTC	CASSLGTRPDEQFF
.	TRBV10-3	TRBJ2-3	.	TGTGCCATCAGTGCCTCTACAGATACGCAGTATTTT	CAISASTDTQYF
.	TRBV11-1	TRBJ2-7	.	TGTGCCAGCAGCCCCCAGGGATACGAGCAGTACTTC	CASSPQGYEQYF
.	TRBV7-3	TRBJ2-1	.	TGTGCCAGCAGCCCAACTAGCAACAATGAGCAGTTCTTC	CASSPTSNNEQFF
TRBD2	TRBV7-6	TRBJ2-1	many	TGTGCCAGCAGCCCCTTTACTAGCGGGAGGACCTACAATGAGCAGTTCTTC	CASSPFTSGRTYNEQFF
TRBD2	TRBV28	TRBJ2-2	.	TGTGCCAGCAGTTTGACTAGCGGGAGGAGGGGGGAGCTGTTTTTT	CASSLTSGRRGELFF
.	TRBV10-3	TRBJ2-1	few	TGTGCCATCTCGAGGGGCGGGCCGGGCAATGAGCAGTTCTTC	CAISRGGPGNEQFF
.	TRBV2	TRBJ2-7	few	TGTGCCAGCAGTGTCCGTGGTCCCCGAGGGGAGCAGTACTTC	CASSVRGPRGEQYF
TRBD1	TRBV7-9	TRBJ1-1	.	TGTGCCAGCAGCAATGCCGGGACAGGGGGTTACACTGAAGCTTTCTTT	CASSNAGTGGYTEAFF
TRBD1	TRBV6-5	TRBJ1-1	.	TGTGCCAGCAGCAGGACAGGGGGATCCACTGAAGCTTTCTTT	CASSRTGGSTEAFF
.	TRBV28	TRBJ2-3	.	TGTGCCAGCAGTTCGGGACATCCCACAGATACGCAGTATTTT	CASSSGHPTDTQYF
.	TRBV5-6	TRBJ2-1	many	TGTGCCAGCAGCTTTTCAGTGCGAACAAATGAGCAGTTCTTC	CASSFSVRTNEQFF